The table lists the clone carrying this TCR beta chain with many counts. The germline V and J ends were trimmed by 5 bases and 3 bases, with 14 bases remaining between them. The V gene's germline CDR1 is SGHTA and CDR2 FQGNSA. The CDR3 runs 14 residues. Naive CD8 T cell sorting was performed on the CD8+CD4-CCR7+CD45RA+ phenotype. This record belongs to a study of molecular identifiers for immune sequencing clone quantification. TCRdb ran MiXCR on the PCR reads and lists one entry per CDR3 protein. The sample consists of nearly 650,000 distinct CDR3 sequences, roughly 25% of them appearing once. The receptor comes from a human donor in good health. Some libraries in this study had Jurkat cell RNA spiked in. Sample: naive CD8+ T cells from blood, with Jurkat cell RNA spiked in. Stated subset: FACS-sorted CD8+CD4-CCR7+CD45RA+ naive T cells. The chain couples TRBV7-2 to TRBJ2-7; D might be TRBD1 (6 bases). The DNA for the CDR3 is TGTGCCAGCAGCCCCCGGGACAAAGACTACGAGCAGTACTTC. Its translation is CASSPRDKDYEQYF.